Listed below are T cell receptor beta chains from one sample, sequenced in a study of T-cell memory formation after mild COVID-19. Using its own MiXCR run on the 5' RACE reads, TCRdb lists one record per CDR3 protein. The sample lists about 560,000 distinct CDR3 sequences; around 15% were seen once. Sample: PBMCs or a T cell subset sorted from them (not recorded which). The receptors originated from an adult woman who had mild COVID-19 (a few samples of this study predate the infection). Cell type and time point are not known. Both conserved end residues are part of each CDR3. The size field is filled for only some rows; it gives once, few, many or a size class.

cdr3_aa: CATSPRQGPGTEAFF; clone_size: few; cdr3_length: 15; v_call: TRBV15
cdr3_aa: CASSHQDRGLYEQYF; clone_size: .; cdr3_length: 15; v_call: TRBV3-1
cdr3_aa: CALGDSFSYEQYF; clone_size: many; cdr3_length: 13; v_call: TRBV30
cdr3_aa: CAISDGMAEAFF; clone_size: .; cdr3_length: 12; v_call: TRBV10-3
cdr3_aa: CASNPIGRVWTGELFF; clone_size: .; cdr3_length: 16; v_call: TRBV12-3/TRBV12-4
cdr3_aa: CASSLPGADSPLHF; clone_size: many; cdr3_length: 14; v_call: TRBV5-1
cdr3_aa: CASSRSGSIPGELFF; clone_size: few; cdr3_length: 15; v_call: TRBV5-6
cdr3_aa: CSAKPGQKSYEQYF; clone_size: .; cdr3_length: 14; v_call: TRBV20-1
cdr3_aa: CASSQVGSAGGPYEQYF; clone_size: many; cdr3_length: 17; v_call: TRBV4-1
cdr3_aa: CASSYIASGSTDTQYF; clone_size: .; cdr3_length: 16; v_call: TRBV6-6
cdr3_aa: CATSRGGYYEQYF; clone_size: .; cdr3_length: 13; v_call: TRBV24-1
cdr3_aa: CASSIRQVSTGELFF; clone_size: .; cdr3_length: 15; v_call: TRBV7-6
cdr3_aa: CASSSLQGSPLHF; clone_size: .; cdr3_length: 13; v_call: TRBV5-6
cdr3_aa: CAWSIGRTSGANVLTF; clone_size: few; cdr3_length: 16; v_call: TRBV30
cdr3_aa: CASSQDPSGGAEVFF; clone_size: few; cdr3_length: 15; v_call: TRBV4-1
cdr3_aa: CASRQTGGGEAFF; clone_size: .; cdr3_length: 13; v_call: TRBV12-3/TRBV12-4
cdr3_aa: CASNNGGTVFNEQYF; clone_size: .; cdr3_length: 15; v_call: TRBV6-5
cdr3_aa: CGGGMNTEAFF; clone_size: .; cdr3_length: 11; v_call: TRBV20-1
cdr3_aa: CASSLTLGGPSGANVLTF; clone_size: few; cdr3_length: 18; v_call: TRBV7-3
cdr3_aa: CASSMDRVHEQYF; clone_size: few; cdr3_length: 13; v_call: TRBV5-1
cdr3_aa: CSASRGTNTEAFF; clone_size: .; cdr3_length: 13; v_call: TRBV20-1
cdr3_aa: CASSPSGLPGPYNEQFF; clone_size: .; cdr3_length: 17; v_call: TRBV9
cdr3_aa: CASSQDGVAGTEAFF; clone_size: few; cdr3_length: 15; v_call: TRBV4-1
cdr3_aa: CATSRDQGWNGYTF; clone_size: few; cdr3_length: 14; v_call: TRBV15
cdr3_aa: CASSEGPNGYTF; clone_size: once; cdr3_length: 12; v_call: TRBV2
cdr3_aa: CASSSPVLAGRNYEQYF; clone_size: few; cdr3_length: 17; v_call: TRBV5-6
cdr3_aa: CASSYSRWREQYF; clone_size: .; cdr3_length: 13; v_call: TRBV6-5
cdr3_aa: CASSLLGVNGNQPQHF; clone_size: few; cdr3_length: 16; v_call: TRBV7-8
cdr3_aa: CASSQQPAGGMTDTQYF; clone_size: .; cdr3_length: 17; v_call: TRBV4-2
cdr3_aa: CASKVRQYNEQFF; clone_size: few; cdr3_length: 13; v_call: TRBV2
cdr3_aa: CASSVGALIQETQYF; clone_size: once; cdr3_length: 15; v_call: TRBV9
cdr3_aa: CASSLVYEGVDEQYF; clone_size: .; cdr3_length: 15; v_call: TRBV7-9
cdr3_aa: CATSDWTGGDQYF; clone_size: .; cdr3_length: 13; v_call: TRBV24-1
cdr3_aa: CASSLGPNSEQYF; clone_size: few; cdr3_length: 13; v_call: TRBV27
cdr3_aa: CASTAGVNTGELFF; clone_size: .; cdr3_length: 14; v_call: TRBV9
cdr3_aa: CASKTGDRRQETQYF; clone_size: many; cdr3_length: 15; v_call: TRBV28
cdr3_aa: CSAITSTGVRNQPQHF; clone_size: few; cdr3_length: 16; v_call: TRBV20-1
cdr3_aa: CASSFKALSSYNEQFF; clone_size: .; cdr3_length: 16; v_call: TRBV5-4
cdr3_aa: CASSFEPRTYEQYF; clone_size: few; cdr3_length: 14; v_call: TRBV12-3/TRBV12-4
cdr3_aa: CASGKQGGTGELFF; clone_size: .; cdr3_length: 14; v_call: TRBV7-7
cdr3_aa: CASSPSWGSIYEQYF; clone_size: .; cdr3_length: 15; v_call: TRBV5-6
cdr3_aa: CASSPGQDTEAFF; clone_size: many; cdr3_length: 13; v_call: TRBV18
cdr3_aa: CASSHPLGDEQYF; clone_size: few; cdr3_length: 13; v_call: TRBV11-3
cdr3_aa: CSGVAGNNEQFF; clone_size: few; cdr3_length: 12; v_call: TRBV29-1
cdr3_aa: CASGLGLAGELFF; clone_size: .; cdr3_length: 13; v_call: TRBV12-5
cdr3_aa: CASRGTSGTDTQYF; clone_size: .; cdr3_length: 14; v_call: TRBV4-2
cdr3_aa: CASSDSPVAQYF; clone_size: .; cdr3_length: 12; v_call: TRBV10-2
cdr3_aa: CASSFSGLAETQYF; clone_size: few; cdr3_length: 14; v_call: TRBV12-3/TRBV12-4
cdr3_aa: CSANPLGGLAYEQYF; clone_size: once; cdr3_length: 15; v_call: TRBV20-1
cdr3_aa: CASSTSGTQYF; clone_size: many; cdr3_length: 11; v_call: TRBV12-3/TRBV12-4
cdr3_aa: CASSPRPTEAFF; clone_size: .; cdr3_length: 12; v_call: TRBV18